This TCR beta chain derives from a study of T cell responses to AZD1222 COVID-19 vaccine. Assay: immunoSEQ multiplex PCR; the TCRdb copy retains only in-frame clones and omits some. The sample lists about 60,000 clones, 60% to 85% occurring once. This clone was observed a few times. Its antigen is still unknown. The CDR3 has 16 residues. The V end lost 5 bases, the J end lost 7 bases, and 18 bases lay between the germline ends. Germline assignment: CDR1 MNHEY and CDR2 SMNVEV (reference sequence). Broader study findings: Spike-spanning, vaccine-associated CD4 TCRs were dominant at 160-218 and 743-854. Clonal diversity was possibly underestimated, and the donors were mostly white British, with more females.

V gene TRBV27 combines with J gene TRBJ1-6, with D tentatively TRBD1 (5 bases). Specimen: peripheral blood, collected 28 days after the second AZD1222 dose. The TCR comes from an adult who received the AZD1222 COVID-19 vaccine. The CDR3 DNA sequence: TGTGCCAGCAGTCTGACAGCGGCCAGCGAAAATTCACCCCTCCACTTT. As protein: CASSLTAASENSPLHF.